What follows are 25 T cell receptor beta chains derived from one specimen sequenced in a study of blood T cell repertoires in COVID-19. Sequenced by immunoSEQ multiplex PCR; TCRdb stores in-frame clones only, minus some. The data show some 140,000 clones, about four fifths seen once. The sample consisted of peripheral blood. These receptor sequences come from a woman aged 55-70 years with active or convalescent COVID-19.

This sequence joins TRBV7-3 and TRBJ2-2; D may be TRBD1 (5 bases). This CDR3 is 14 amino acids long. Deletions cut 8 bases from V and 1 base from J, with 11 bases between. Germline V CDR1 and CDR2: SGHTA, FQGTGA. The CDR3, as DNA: TGTGCCAGCGCCCGTGGACAGAACACCGGGGAGCTGTTTTTT. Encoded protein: CASARGQNTGELFF.

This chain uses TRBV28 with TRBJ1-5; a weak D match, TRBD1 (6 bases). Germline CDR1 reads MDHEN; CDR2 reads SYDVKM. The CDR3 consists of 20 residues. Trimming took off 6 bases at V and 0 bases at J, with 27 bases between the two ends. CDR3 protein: CASSHPSGGRVIYSNQPQHF. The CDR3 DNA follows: TGTGCCAGCAGCCACCCCTCGGGGGGGCGCGTCATATATAGCAATCAGCCCCAGCATTTT.

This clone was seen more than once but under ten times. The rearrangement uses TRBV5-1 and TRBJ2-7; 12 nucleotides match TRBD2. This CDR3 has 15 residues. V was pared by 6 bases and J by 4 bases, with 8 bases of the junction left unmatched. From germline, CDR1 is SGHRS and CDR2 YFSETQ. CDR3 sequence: CASTWTSGAKYEQYF. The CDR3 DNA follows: TGCGCCAGCACCTGGACTAGCGGGGCCAAATACGAGCAGTACTTC.

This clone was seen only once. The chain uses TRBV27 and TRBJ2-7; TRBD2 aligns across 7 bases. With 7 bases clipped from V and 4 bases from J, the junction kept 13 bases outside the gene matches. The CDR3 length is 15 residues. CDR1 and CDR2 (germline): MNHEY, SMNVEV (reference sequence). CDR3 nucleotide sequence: TGTGCCAGCACCCTACACGTCGGGACTAAATACGAGCAGTACTTC. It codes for CASTLHVGTKYEQYF.

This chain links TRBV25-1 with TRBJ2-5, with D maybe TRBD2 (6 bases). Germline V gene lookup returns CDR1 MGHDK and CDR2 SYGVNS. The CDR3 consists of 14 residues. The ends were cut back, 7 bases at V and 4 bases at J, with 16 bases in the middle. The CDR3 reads CASNFGGKGETQYF. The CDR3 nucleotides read TGTGCCAGCAATTTCGGGGGAAAAGGAGAGACCCAGTACTTC.

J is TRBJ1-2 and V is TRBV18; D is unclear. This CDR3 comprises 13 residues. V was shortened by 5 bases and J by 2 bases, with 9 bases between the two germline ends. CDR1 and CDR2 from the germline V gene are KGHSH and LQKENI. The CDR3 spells CASSGDLNYGYTF. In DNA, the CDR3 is TGTGCCAGCTCAGGAGATCTGAACTATGGCTACACCTTC. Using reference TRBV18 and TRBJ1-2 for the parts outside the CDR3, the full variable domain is NAGVMQNPRHLVRRRGQEARLRCSPMKGHSHVYWYRQLPEEGLKFMVYLQKENIIDESGMPKERFSAEFPKEGPSILRIQQVVRGDSAAYFCASSGDLNYGYTFGSGTRLTVV.

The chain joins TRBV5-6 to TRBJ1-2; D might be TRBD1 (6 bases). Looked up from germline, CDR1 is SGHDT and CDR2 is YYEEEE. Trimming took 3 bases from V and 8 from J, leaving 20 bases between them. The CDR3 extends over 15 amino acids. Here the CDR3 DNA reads TGTGCCAGCAGCTCCCTTCAGGGGCAGGTGGGAGGCTACACCTTC. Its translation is CASSSLQGQVGGYTF.

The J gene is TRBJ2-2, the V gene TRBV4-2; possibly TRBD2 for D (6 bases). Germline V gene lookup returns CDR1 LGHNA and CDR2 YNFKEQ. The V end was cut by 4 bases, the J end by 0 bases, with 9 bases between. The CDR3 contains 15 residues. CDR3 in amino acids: CASSRGTPNTGELFF. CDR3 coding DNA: TGTGCCAGCAGCCGCGGGACTCCGAACACCGGGGAGCTGTTTTTT.

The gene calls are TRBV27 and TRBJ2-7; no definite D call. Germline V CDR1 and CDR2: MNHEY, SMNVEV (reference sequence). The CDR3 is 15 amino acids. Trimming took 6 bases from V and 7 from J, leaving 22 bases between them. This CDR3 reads CASRLSRNPSLEQYV. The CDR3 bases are TGTGCCAGCAGGCTCTCGAGAAACCCTAGTTTAGAGCAGTACGTC.

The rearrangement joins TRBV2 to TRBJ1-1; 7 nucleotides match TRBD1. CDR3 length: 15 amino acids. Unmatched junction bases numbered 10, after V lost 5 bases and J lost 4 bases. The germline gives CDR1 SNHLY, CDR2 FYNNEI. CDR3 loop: CASSSEGAEGTEAFF. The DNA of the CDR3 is TGTGCCAGCAGTTCCGAGGGGGCTGAGGGCACTGAAGCTTTCTTT.

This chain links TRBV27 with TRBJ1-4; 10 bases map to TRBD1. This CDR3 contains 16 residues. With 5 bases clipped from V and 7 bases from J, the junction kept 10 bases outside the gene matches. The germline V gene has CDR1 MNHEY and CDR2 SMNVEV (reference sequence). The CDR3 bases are TGTGCCAGCAGTCACCTGTCGGGACAGGGGAGTGAAAAACTGTTTTTT. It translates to CASSHLSGQGSEKLFF.

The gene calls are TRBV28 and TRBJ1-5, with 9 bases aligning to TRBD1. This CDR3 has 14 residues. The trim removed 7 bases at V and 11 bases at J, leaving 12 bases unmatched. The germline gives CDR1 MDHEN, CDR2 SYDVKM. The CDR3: CASTESTGGASQHF. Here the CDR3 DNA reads TGTGCCAGCACCGAATCTACAGGGGGCGCGTCCCAGCATTTT. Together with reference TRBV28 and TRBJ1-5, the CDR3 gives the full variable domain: DVKVTQSSRYLVKRTGEKVFLECVQDMDHENMFWYRQDPGLGLRLIYFSYDVKMKEKGDIPEGYSVSREKKERFSLILESASTNQTSMYLCASTESTGGASQHFGDGTRLSIL.

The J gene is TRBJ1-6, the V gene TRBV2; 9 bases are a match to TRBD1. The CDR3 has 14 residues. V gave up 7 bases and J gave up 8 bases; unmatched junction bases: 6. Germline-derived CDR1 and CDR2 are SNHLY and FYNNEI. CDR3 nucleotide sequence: TGTGCCAGCATACCGGGACAGGGTTATTCACCCCTCCACTTT. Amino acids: CASIPGQGYSPLHF.

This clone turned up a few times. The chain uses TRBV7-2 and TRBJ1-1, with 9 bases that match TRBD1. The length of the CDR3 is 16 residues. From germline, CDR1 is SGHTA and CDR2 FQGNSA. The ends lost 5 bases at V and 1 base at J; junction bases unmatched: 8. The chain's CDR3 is CASSPPLGQGNTEAFF. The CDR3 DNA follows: TGTGCCAGCAGCCCCCCTCTGGGACAGGGGAACACTGAAGCTTTCTTT.

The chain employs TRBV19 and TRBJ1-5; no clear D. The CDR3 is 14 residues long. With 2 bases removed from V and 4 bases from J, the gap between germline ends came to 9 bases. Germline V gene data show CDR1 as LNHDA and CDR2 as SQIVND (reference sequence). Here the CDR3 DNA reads TGTGCCAGTAGTATATGGGGAGAAAATCAGCCCCAGCATTTT. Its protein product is CASSIWGENQPQHF.

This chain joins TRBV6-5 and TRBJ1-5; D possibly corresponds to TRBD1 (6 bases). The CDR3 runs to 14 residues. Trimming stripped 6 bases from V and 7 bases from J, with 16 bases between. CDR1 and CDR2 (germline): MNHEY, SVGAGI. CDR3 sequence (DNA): TGTGCCAGCAGCCGGGCAGGGGTCGGCCAGCCCCAGCATTTT. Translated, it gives CASSRAGVGQPQHF.

CDR3 region: CASSRTSGIYNEQFF. As DNA, the CDR3 is TGTGCCAGTAGTAGGACTAGCGGAATTTACAATGAGCAGTTCTTC. This chain uses TRBV19 with TRBJ2-1; TRBD2 matches at 10 bases. The CDR3 is 15 residues long. Germline lookup yields CDR1 LNHDA and CDR2 SQIVND (reference sequence). V dropped 4 bases and J dropped 4; count of bases not matched to a gene: 4.

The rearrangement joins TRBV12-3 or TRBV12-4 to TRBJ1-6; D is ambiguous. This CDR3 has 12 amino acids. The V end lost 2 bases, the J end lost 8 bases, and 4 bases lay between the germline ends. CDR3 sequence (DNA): TGTGCCAGCAGTTTAAACTATTCACCCCTCCACTTT. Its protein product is CASSLNYSPLHF.

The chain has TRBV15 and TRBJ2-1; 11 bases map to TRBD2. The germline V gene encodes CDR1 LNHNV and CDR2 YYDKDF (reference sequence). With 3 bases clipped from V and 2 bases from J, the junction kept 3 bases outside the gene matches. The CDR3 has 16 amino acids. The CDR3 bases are TGTGCCACCAGCAGGGGGGGACTAGCGGCCTACAATGAGCAGTTCTTC. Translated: CATSRGGLAAYNEQFF.

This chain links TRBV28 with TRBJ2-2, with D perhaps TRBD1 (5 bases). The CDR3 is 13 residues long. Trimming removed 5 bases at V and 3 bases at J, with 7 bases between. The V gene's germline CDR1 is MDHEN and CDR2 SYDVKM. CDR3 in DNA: TGTGCCAGCAGTAAAGGGGACACCGGGGAGCTGTTTTTT. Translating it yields CASSKGDTGELFF.

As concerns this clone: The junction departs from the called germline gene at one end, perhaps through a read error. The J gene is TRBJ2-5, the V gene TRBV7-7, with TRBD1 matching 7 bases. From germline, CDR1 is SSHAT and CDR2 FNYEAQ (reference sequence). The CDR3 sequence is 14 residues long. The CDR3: CASSRSGGQETQYF. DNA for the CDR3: TGTGCTAGCAGTCGCTCAGGGGGCCAAGAGACCCAGTACTTC.

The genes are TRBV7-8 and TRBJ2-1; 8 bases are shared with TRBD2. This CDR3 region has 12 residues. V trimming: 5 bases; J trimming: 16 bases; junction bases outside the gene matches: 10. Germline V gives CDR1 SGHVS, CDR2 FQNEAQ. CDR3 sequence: CASSLPGTSYFF. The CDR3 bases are TGTGCCAGCAGCCTACCTGGGACTAGTTATTTCTTC.

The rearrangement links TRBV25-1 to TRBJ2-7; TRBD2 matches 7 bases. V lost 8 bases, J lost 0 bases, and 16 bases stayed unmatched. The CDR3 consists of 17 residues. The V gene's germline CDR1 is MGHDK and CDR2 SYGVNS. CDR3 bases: TGTGCCAGCTCCGGACTAGACCCAGTAAAACTCTCCTACGAGCAGTACGTC. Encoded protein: CASSGLDPVKLSYEQYV.

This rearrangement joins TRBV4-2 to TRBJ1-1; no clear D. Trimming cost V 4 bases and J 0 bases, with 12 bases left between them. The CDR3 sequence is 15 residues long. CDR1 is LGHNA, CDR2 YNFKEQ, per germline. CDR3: CASSRGATLNTEAFF. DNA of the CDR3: TGTGCCAGCAGCCGGGGAGCGACCCTGAACACTGAAGCTTTCTTT.

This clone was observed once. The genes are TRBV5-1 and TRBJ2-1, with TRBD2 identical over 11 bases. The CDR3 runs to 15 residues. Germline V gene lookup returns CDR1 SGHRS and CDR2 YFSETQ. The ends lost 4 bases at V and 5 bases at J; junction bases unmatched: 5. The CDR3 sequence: CASSTSGRPDNEQFF. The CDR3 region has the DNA TGCGCCAGCAGCACTAGCGGGAGACCGGACAATGAGCAGTTCTTC.